Sequencing of this TCR beta chain was carried out in a study of blood T cells in healthy people across ages. Germline CDR1 is MNHEY and CDR2 is SMNVEV (reference sequence). The CDR3 length is 14 residues. The J segment lost 6 bases and the V segment lost 10 bases, leaving 15 bases of the junction unmatched. The second PCR ran roughly 6 to 12 cycles with a sample-barcoded 5' primer and J-beta primers. Every single cDNA molecule received a tag from a template-switch adaptor with 12 random nucleotides. TCRdb ran MiXCR on the 5' RACE reads and lists one entry per CDR3 protein. The profile shows about 680,000 distinct CDR3 sequences, around 48% of them singletons.

This receptor was identified in a woman aged 55-75 years in good health. The chain joins TRBV27 to TRBJ2-7; 7 nucleotides match TRBD1. Sequencing was carried out using blood. The CDR3, as DNA: TGTGCCACCTGCTTGGCCGCGACAGGGACCGAGCAGTACTTC. As protein: CATCLAATGTEQYF.